This is a list of T cell receptor beta chains from one sample in a study of shared clonotypes between healthy human individuals. Clones were read by immunoSEQ multiplex PCR, and TCRdb kept only the in-frame ones, dropping some. Among some 2,000,000 clones listed, around 96% were seen once. Specimen: naive CD8+ T cells sorted from blood. The receptor set was obtained from a man between 18 and 35 years old in good health. Both conserved end residues are part of each CDR3. A D gene is named only where the DNA matches it firmly. Only some rows state a clone size, as once, few, many or a class for expanded clones.

TRBJ1-6 NA TRBD1 17 TRBV23-1 CASSRDRGLKVNSPLHF TGCGCCAGCAGCCGGGACAGGGGGCTTAAGGTCAATTCACCCCTCCACTTT
TRBJ2-1 NA NA 14 TRBV4-3 CASSPPGLYNEQFF TGCGCCAGCAGCCCGCCCGGGCTGTACAATGAGCAGTTCTTC
TRBJ2-7 NA NA 13 TRBV5-6 CASSLSGSDEQYF TGTGCCAGCAGCTTGTCAGGGTCGGACGAGCAGTACTTC
TRBJ1-1 NA NA 13 TRBV27 CASSFVRNTEAFF TGTGCCAGCAGTTTTGTAAGGAACACTGAAGCTTTCTTT
TRBJ2-7 NA NA 14 TRBV5-4 CASSPVEGAYEQYF TGTGCCAGCAGCCCCGTAGAGGGGGCCTACGAGCAGTACTTC
TRBJ2-7 NA NA 15 TRBV7-6 CASSLDAGDTYEQYF TGTGCCAGCAGCTTAGACGCGGGGGACACCTACGAGCAGTACTTC
TRBJ2-2 few NA 12 TRBV9 CASSVEGGELFF TGTGCCAGCAGCGTAGAAGGCGGGGAGCTGTTTTTT
TRBJ2-1 NA TRBD2 17 TRBV5-1 CASSLGLAGASGNEQFF TGCGCCAGCAGCTTGGGACTAGCGGGAGCGTCCGGTAATGAGCAGTTCTTC
TRBJ2-1 NA TRBD2 13 TRBV7-8 CASSPSGAGEQFF TGTGCCAGCAGTCCCAGCGGGGCGGGTGAGCAGTTCTTC
TRBJ2-3 NA NA 12 TRBV28 CASRGGPDTQYF TGTGCCAGCAGGGGGGGCCCAGATACGCAGTATTTT
TRBJ2-7 once NA 14 TRBV4-3 CASSQGPYVYEQYF TGCGCCAGCAGCCAGGGTCCTTACGTCTACGAGCAGTACTTC
TRBJ1-5 NA TRBD1 14 TRBV27 CASSSTGGNQPQHF TGTGCCAGCAGTTCGACAGGGGGAAATCAGCCCCAGCATTTT